A selection of T cell receptor beta chains follows, all from one sample in a study of shared clonotypes between healthy human individuals. TCRdb keeps only in-frame clones here, not all; method: immunoSEQ multiplex PCR. The profile shows 2,500,000 or so clones, 80% to 95% of them singletons. Sequencing input: naive CD4+ T cells from PBMCs. The receptors originated from a man younger than 35 in good health. Some clones in this sample may be carry-over from other donors' samples. Each CDR3 is given with its conserved first and last residue.

CDR3	V	J
CASSPPPAGGRIGELFF	TRBV5-8	TRBJ2-2
CAISAVAGRLYNEQFF	TRBV10-3	TRBJ2-1
CASSSGKGVYEQYF	TRBV10-2	TRBJ2-7
CASSYLYQPQHF	TRBV19	TRBJ1-5
CASSQGLAGDFRGTGELFF	TRBV5-4	TRBJ2-2
CASSPTAVWNEQFF	TRBV18	TRBJ2-1
CASSSDRQRGTQYF	TRBV7-6	TRBJ2-5
CASSRGGEGEQYF	TRBV28	TRBJ2-7
CASSRIPGAQETQYF	TRBV2	TRBJ2-5
CSARDLVEQFF	TRBV20-1	TRBJ2-1
CASSFTGDMNTEAFF	TRBV5-1	TRBJ1-1
CASSTLLAGSGELFF	TRBV11-2	TRBJ2-2
CASSYSNSRGYTF	TRBV6-5	TRBJ1-2
CASRMSKNTEAFF	TRBV6-1	TRBJ1-1
CASSLIWRWAGARDNEQFF	TRBV7-2	TRBJ2-1